This T cell receptor (beta chain) was captured by sequencing in a study of T cells after posttransplantation cyclophosphamide. Treatment was busulfan-fludarabine conditioning, a marrow graft, and cyclophosphamide on days +3 and +4. This CDR3 comprises 14 residues. After removal of 6 bases from V and 7 bases from J, the junction contained 9 bases not matched to a gene. In germline, CDR1 is ENHRY, CDR2 SYGVKD. This clone was observed at least ten times. The repertoire was sequenced with immunoSEQ multiplex PCR; TCRdb's copy has only in-frame clones and lacks some. Captured here are more than 4,500 clones, none seen once; the top ten comprise around a quarter.

This receptor was identified in a male patient aged 60 to 75 who received an allogeneic stem cell transplant from a related donor, was CMV-positive, and had acute GVHD only. A share of the T cells may be of graft donor origin. The chain is built from TRBV10-3 and TRBJ2-7; 10 positions agree with TRBD1. Sample: PBMCs, taken approximately 400 days after allogeneic stem cell transplant with posttransplant cyclophosphamide. CDR3 sequence (DNA): TGTGCCATCAGGGCATCAGGGACAGGGGATGAGCAGTACTTC. Translation gives CAIRASGTGDEQYF.